Listed below are T cell receptor beta chains from one sample, sequenced in a study of blood T cell repertoires in COVID-19. Clones were read by immunoSEQ multiplex PCR, and TCRdb kept only the in-frame ones, dropping some. Among hundreds of thousands of clones listed, around 82% were seen once. What was sequenced was peripheral blood. The origin of the receptors is a woman between 70 and 85 years old with acute or convalescent COVID-19. Both conserved end residues are part of each CDR3. The order of the fields is V gene, J gene, CDR3 protein.

v_gene: TRBV11-1; j_gene: TRBJ1-1; CDR3aa: CASSHRAGGTEAFF
v_gene: TRBV7-9; j_gene: TRBJ2-7; CDR3aa: CASSRDRAYEQYF
v_gene: TRBV4-3; j_gene: TRBJ2-1; CDR3aa: CASSQMTGDNEQFF
v_gene: TRBV11-3; j_gene: TRBJ2-2; CDR3aa: CASSVLMNTGELFF
v_gene: TRBV6-2/TRBV6-3; j_gene: TRBJ2-7; CDR3aa: CASSRTSGDYEQYF
v_gene: TRBV5-1; j_gene: TRBJ1-4; CDR3aa: CASSLGQGARTNEKLFF
v_gene: TRBV24-1; j_gene: TRBJ2-7; CDR3aa: CATSRGYEQYF
v_gene: TRBV5-6; j_gene: TRBJ1-1; CDR3aa: CASSFGTPDSMNTEAFF
v_gene: TRBV5-4; j_gene: TRBJ2-7; CDR3aa: CASSPGLAHSSYEQYF
v_gene: TRBV5-1; j_gene: TRBJ1-4; CDR3aa: CASSLDPGNNEKLFF
v_gene: TRBV2; j_gene: TRBJ2-3; CDR3aa: CASSDSGLDTDTQYF
v_gene: TRBV12-3/TRBV12-4; j_gene: TRBJ2-2; CDR3aa: CASPAGNGELFF
v_gene: TRBV6-5; j_gene: TRBJ1-1; CDR3aa: CASLRGGLNTEAFF
v_gene: TRBV5-4; j_gene: TRBJ2-1; CDR3aa: CASSPIIRGGPSNEQFF
v_gene: TRBV7-2; j_gene: TRBJ2-1; CDR3aa: CASSLRWGGGTGNEQFF
v_gene: TRBV29-1; j_gene: TRBJ1-1; CDR3aa: CSVEREANTEAFF
v_gene: TRBV18; j_gene: TRBJ1-2; CDR3aa: CASSPIGQGLSGYTF
v_gene: TRBV6-2/TRBV6-3; j_gene: TRBJ2-1; CDR3aa: CASSYRARGNNEQFF
v_gene: TRBV19; j_gene: TRBJ1-2; CDR3aa: CASSIQVDYGYTF
v_gene: TRBV19; j_gene: TRBJ2-7; CDR3aa: CASSRNPTGTSYEQYF
v_gene: TRBV3-1/TRBV3-2; j_gene: TRBJ2-3; CDR3aa: CASSQASGGWTDTQYF
v_gene: TRBV3-1/TRBV3-2; j_gene: TRBJ1-2; CDR3aa: CASSAVGGGYTF
v_gene: TRBV6-6; j_gene: TRBJ1-6; CDR3aa: CASNRDGAGVVSPLHF
v_gene: TRBV18; j_gene: TRBJ1-5; CDR3aa: CASSLGQGNNQPQHF
v_gene: TRBV7-2; j_gene: TRBJ1-2; CDR3aa: CASSRDRGREIGYTF
v_gene: TRBV5-4; j_gene: TRBJ2-7; CDR3aa: CASSLWGRGGEQYF
v_gene: TRBV4-2; j_gene: TRBJ1-6; CDR3aa: CASSPSYSYNSPLHF
v_gene: TRBV4-1; j_gene: TRBJ1-5; CDR3aa: CASSQTGTGVNQPQHF
v_gene: TRBV29-1; j_gene: TRBJ2-2; CDR3aa: CSAEDRGNTGELFF
v_gene: TRBV7-2; j_gene: TRBJ2-7; CDR3aa: CASSFGQGVYEQYF
v_gene: TRBV13; j_gene: TRBJ1-4; CDR3aa: CASSSGQGYNEKLFF
v_gene: TRBV21-1; j_gene: TRBJ1-2; CDR3aa: CASSKIRGAWGYTF